The next 29 T cell receptor beta chains were all read from a single sample in a study of blood T cell repertoires in COVID-19. Profiled with immunoSEQ multiplex PCR; TCRdb holds only in-frame clones, not every one. This sample has tens of thousands of clones, with about four fifths found just once. Sequenced: peripheral blood. The source is a human donor in a cohort sampled during active or convalescent COVID-19.

The CDR3 nucleotides are TGTGCCAGCAGTACCCCCAGGGGGCGCGCCACTGAAGCTTTCTTT. Translating it yields CASSTPRGRATEAFF. J is TRBJ1-1 and V is TRBV28; 8 bases match TRBD1. In germline, CDR1 is MDHEN, CDR2 SYDVKM. J gave up 4 bases and V 5 bases, and 9 bases lay outside the gene matches. The CDR3 totals 15 residues.

J is TRBJ2-7 and V is TRBV12-5; 8 nucleotides agree with TRBD2. Germline CDR1 LGHNT, CDR2 FRNRAP. This CDR3 has 14 amino acids. The V and J ends lost 1 base and 3 bases, in that order; junction bases with no gene match: 2. The CDR3: CASGLAGGVYEQYF. The DNA of the CDR3 is TGTGCTAGTGGTTTGGCCGGGGGGGTCTACGAGCAGTACTTC. The whole variable domain, filled in from reference TRBV12-5 and TRBJ2-7, reads DARVTQTPRHKVTEMGQEVTMRCQPILGHNTVFWYRQTMMQGLELLAYFRNRAPLDDSGMPKDRFSAEMPDATLATLKIQPSEPRDSAVYFCASGLAGGVYEQYFGPGTRLTVT.

The chain's CDR3 is CASSSGTGYQETQYF. The CDR3 bases are TGCGCCAGCAGCTCCGGGACAGGCTACCAAGAGACCCAGTACTTC. This rearrangement joins TRBV5-1 to TRBJ2-5, with 8 bases lining up with TRBD1. CDR1 SGHRS and CDR2 YFSETQ come from the germline V gene. This CDR3 has 15 amino acids. The J segment lost 0 bases and the V segment lost 3 bases, leaving 4 bases of the junction unmatched.

The rearrangement joins TRBV18 to TRBJ2-2; D is unresolved. Germline loops: CDR1 KGHSH, CDR2 LQKENI. The CDR3 spans 13 residues. V lost 3 bases and J lost 7, with 9 bases in between. The CDR3 loop reads CASSPRNDGELFF. In nucleotides, the CDR3 is TGTGCCAGCTCACCCAGGAACGACGGGGAGCTGTTTTTT.

The chain employs TRBV3-1 (or the pseudogene TRBV3-2) and TRBJ2-3; 12 bases fit TRBD2. This CDR3 has 16 residues. The ends lost 0 bases at V and 7 bases at J; junction bases unmatched: 5. The germline gives CDR1 LGHDT, CDR2 YNNKEL (reference sequence). The CDR3 nucleotides are TGTGCCAGCAGCCAAGATGCTAGCGGGGGGGGCTATACGCAGTATTTT. Translated: CASSQDASGGGYTQYF.

This clone appeared a single time. The chain has TRBV11-2 and TRBJ2-7, with a weak D call TRBD2 (5 bases). V was shortened by 5 bases and J by 6 bases, with 11 bases between the two germline ends. CDR1 and CDR2 from the germline V gene are SGHAT and FQNNGV. The CDR3 runs 12 residues. The CDR3 sequence: CASSRYGGEQYF. The CDR3 DNA sequence: TGTGCCAGCAGCAGGTACGGAGGCGAGCAGTACTTC.

V usage is TRBV12-5 and J usage is TRBJ1-1; D may be TRBD1 (6 bases). Germline CDR1 LGHNT, CDR2 FRNRAP. Trimming removed 0 bases at V and 5 bases at J, with 10 bases between. The CDR3 loop spans 14 amino acids. The CDR3 sequence: CASGLVGGATEAFF. CDR3 DNA sequence: TGTGCTAGTGGTTTGGTTGGGGGCGCGACTGAAGCTTTCTTT.

The V gene is TRBV6-5, the J gene TRBJ1-1; no clear D. The germline V and J ends were trimmed by 2 bases and 0 bases, with 10 bases remaining between them. The CDR3 has 15 residues. Germline V lookup: CDR1 MNHEY, CDR2 SVGAGI. CDR3 amino acids: CASSYGGFMNTEAFF. The CDR3 nucleotides read TGTGCCAGCAGTTACGGCGGTTTCATGAACACTGAAGCTTTCTTT.

This clone is medium-sized (0.01 to 0.1%) in the sample. V gene TRBV4-3 combines with J gene TRBJ1-6; TRBD1 might be the D (5 bases). This CDR3 is built from 15 residues. V gave up 0 bases and J gave up 6 bases, with 9 bases separating them. CDR1 LGHNA and CDR2 YSLEER come from the germline V gene. In DNA, the CDR3 is TGCGCCAGCAGCCAAGATATGACAGTTAATTCACCCCTCCACTTT. Translated, it gives CASSQDMTVNSPLHF.

Here the CDR3 reads CAWSLRGLYNQPQHF. CDR3 nucleotides: TGTGCCTGGAGTTTGAGGGGGCTCTACAATCAGCCCCAGCATTTT. The rearrangement links TRBV30 to TRBJ1-5; 7 positions match TRBD1. Germline-derived CDR1 and CDR2 are GTSNPN and SVGIG (reference sequence). The CDR3 consists of 15 residues. The V segment lost 2 bases and the J segment 3 bases; nucleotides outside the gene matches: 7.

The rearrangement joins TRBV6-4 to TRBJ1-1, with D tentatively TRBD1 (5 bases). Germline V gives CDR1 MRHNA, CDR2 SNTAGT. The V end lost 2 bases, the J end lost 5 bases, and 9 bases lay between the germline ends. The CDR3 is 13 amino acids. CDR3 nucleotides: TGTGCCAGCAGTGACGGGGGGAGGACTGAAGCTTTCTTT. As protein: CASSDGGRTEAFF.

This clone was found once. This chain connects TRBV3-1 (or the pseudogene TRBV3-2) to TRBJ2-3; 9 bases fit TRBD2. V lost 0 bases to trimming and J lost 7 bases; unmatched junction nucleotides: 11. Germline-derived CDR1 and CDR2 are LGHDT and YNNKEL (reference sequence). The CDR3 spans 17 residues. The CDR3 coding sequence is TGTGCCAGCAGCCAAGATCTTATGGCGGGGGGGCCGCATACGCAGTATTTT. This gives the protein CASSQDLMAGGPHTQYF.

V usage is TRBV19 and J usage is TRBJ1-2; 8 bases agree with TRBD1. V dropped 4 bases and J dropped 2; count of bases not matched to a gene: 6. Germline V lookup: CDR1 LNHDA, CDR2 SQIVND (reference sequence). CDR3 length: 15 residues. In DNA form, the CDR3 reads TGTGCCAGTAGTAACCAGGGGGCGTTGAACTATGGCTACACCTTC. It translates to CASSNQGALNYGYTF.

The V gene is TRBV5-6, the J gene TRBJ1-1; weak D call: TRBD1 (5 bases). Germline CDR1 SGHDT, CDR2 YYEEEE. The CDR3 contains 14 residues. Trimming cost V 0 bases and J 1 base, with 7 bases left between them. The CDR3 DNA reads as TGTGCCAGCAGCTTGGGACAGACGAACACTGAAGCTTTCTTT. The encoded protein is CASSLGQTNTEAFF.

As to this clone: Compared with germline, one end of the junction differs, possibly owing to a read error. This sequence joins TRBV7-7 and TRBJ2-2; D is perhaps TRBD1 (6 bases). This CDR3 spans 14 amino acids. CDR1 SSHAT and CDR2 FNYEAQ come from the germline V gene (reference sequence). The CDR3 protein is CASSRDTNTGELFF. The CDR3 DNA is TGTGCTAGCAGCCGGGACACGAACACCGGGGAGCTGTTTTTT.

This clone came up once. V gene TRBV2 combines with J gene TRBJ1-1, with TRBD1 matching over 7 bases. CDR1 SNHLY and CDR2 FYNNEI come from the germline V gene. CDR3 length: 14 residues. The V gene end was trimmed by 8 bases and the J gene end by 5 bases; junction bases not matched to a gene: 11. The CDR3 nucleotides read TGTGCCAGCGAACCAGGGGGTGGGGGAACTGAAGCTTTCTTT. It encodes CASEPGGGGTEAFF.

This sequence joins TRBV4-3 and TRBJ1-2; the match to TRBD1 covers 8 bases. The CDR3 loop spans 16 amino acids. With 0 bases clipped from V and 1 base from J, the junction kept 4 bases outside the gene matches. Germline values: CDR1 LGHNA, CDR2 YSLEER. CDR3 nucleotide sequence: TGCGCCAGCAGCCAAGAGACAGGGGTTTTTAACTATGGCTACACCTTC. As protein: CASSQETGVFNYGYTF.

The chain uses TRBV10-2 and TRBJ1-2; 8 bases are a match to TRBD1. The CDR3 runs 16 residues. V was clipped by 5 bases and J by 4 bases; unmatched bases: 12. Germline CDR1 is WSHSY and CDR2 is SAAADI. The CDR3 bases are TGCGCCAGCAGTCCCGGGACAGGAGCCGACTTCTATGGCTACACCTTC. Amino acids: CASSPGTGADFYGYTF.

This clone was recorded a few times. The chain joins TRBV25-1 to TRBJ2-1; 8 positions agree with TRBD2. CDR3 length: 16 amino acids. V dropped 0 bases and J dropped 8; count of bases not matched to a gene: 9. Germline lookup yields CDR1 MGHDK and CDR2 SYGVNS. For the CDR3, the DNA is TGTGCCAGCAGTGAATACCGGGCCTCGGGAGGGGATGAGCAGTTCTTC. Translating gives CASSEYRASGGDEQFF.

This clone came up a few times. The rearrangement links TRBV19 to TRBJ1-6; a weak D match, TRBD1 (6 bases). The CDR3 has 15 amino acids. With 5 bases removed from V and 7 bases from J, the gap between germline ends came to 15 bases. Germline values: CDR1 LNHDA, CDR2 SQIVND (reference sequence). For the CDR3, the DNA is TGTGCCAGTAGTCCTAATGACAGGTTCAATTCACCCCTCCACTTT. It is translated as CASSPNDRFNSPLHF.

This chain uses TRBV7-2 with TRBJ1-6; D remains unclear. The V end was cut by 5 bases, the J end by 8 bases, with 13 bases between. This CDR3 contains 14 residues. The V gene's germline CDR1 is SGHTA and CDR2 FQGNSA. The CDR3 nucleotides are TGTGCCAGCAGCCCCGGGTCCCATTATTCACCCCTCCACTTT. This sequence encodes CASSPGSHYSPLHF. The complete variable domain, with remaining parts taken from reference TRBV7-2 and TRBJ1-6, reads GAGVSQSPSNKVTEKGKDVELRCDPISGHTALYWYRQSLGQGLEFLIYFQGNSAPDKSGLPSDRFSAERTGGSVSTLTIQRTQQEDSAVYLCASSPGSHYSPLHFGNGTRLTVT.

This sequence joins TRBV6-2 or TRBV6-3 and TRBJ1-2; a weak D match, TRBD1 (6 bases). This CDR3 region has 15 residues. The V gene lost 6 bases and the J gene lost 0 bases, with 14 bases spanning the gap. Germline V gene sequence: CDR1 MNHEY, CDR2 SVGEGT. As DNA, the CDR3 is TGTGCCAGCAGCACCGAAAGACAGGCTAACTATGGCTACACCTTC. It yields the protein CASSTERQANYGYTF.

The table lists this clone with a few counts. This CDR3 reads CASRDRTVLHGELFF. CDR3 nucleotides: TGTGCCAGCAGGGACCGGACAGTTCTACACGGGGAGCTGTTTTTT. The chain links TRBV2 to TRBJ2-2; weak D call: TRBD1 (6 bases). V dropped 6 bases and J dropped 7 bases, with 18 bases sitting between them. CDR3 length equals 15 residues. CDR1 is SNHLY and CDR2 is FYNNEI in the germline V gene.

V usage is TRBV15 and J usage is TRBJ1-2; 9 bases align to TRBD1. This CDR3 comprises 15 residues. The germline gives CDR1 LNHNV, CDR2 YYDKDF (reference sequence). The V segment lost 3 bases and the J segment 3 bases; nucleotides outside the gene matches: 5. The CDR3 loop reads CATSSDRGADYGYTF. For the CDR3, the DNA is TGTGCCACCAGCAGCGACAGGGGGGCGGACTATGGCTACACCTTC. The whole variable domain, filled in from reference TRBV15 and TRBJ1-2, reads DAMVIQNPRYQVTQFGKPVTLSCSQTLNHNVMYWYQQKSSQAPKLLFHYYDKDFNNEADTPDNFQSRRPNTSFCFLDIRSPGLGDTAMYLCATSSDRGADYGYTFGSGTRLTVV.

The chain is built from TRBV19 and TRBJ1-3, with 7 bases matching TRBD1. Germline V gene data show CDR1 as LNHDA and CDR2 as SQIVND (reference sequence). Trimming took 6 bases from V and 7 from J; bases not matched to a gene: 9. The CDR3 has 14 residues. This chain's CDR3 is CASRETGETNTIYF. Here the CDR3 DNA reads TGTGCCAGTAGGGAAACAGGGGAAACTAACACCATATATTTT.

The chain carries TRBV25-1 and TRBJ1-3; D ambiguous. There are 17 residues in the CDR3. The germline V and J ends were trimmed by 7 bases and 0 bases, with 19 bases remaining between them. The germline V gene encodes CDR1 MGHDK and CDR2 SYGVNS. The chain's CDR3 is CASTPAGSYFSGNTIYF. Written as DNA, the CDR3 is TGTGCCAGCACCCCGGCGGGGTCATATTTCTCTGGAAACACCATATATTTT.

The chain employs TRBV4-1 and TRBJ2-5; TRBD2 might be the D (7 bases). This CDR3 is 16 amino acids long. V shed 2 bases and J shed 1 base, with 14 bases lying between them. Germline V gene lookup returns CDR1 MGHRA and CDR2 YSYEKL. As DNA, the CDR3 is TGCGCCAGCAGCCAAAGGACTAGGGGGGGCCAAGAGACCCAGTACTTC. It specifies CASSQRTRGGQETQYF.

The chain uses TRBV5-6 and TRBJ1-2; 9 positions match TRBD1. The CDR3 loop spans 17 amino acids. Germline CDR1 and CDR2: SGHDT and YYEEEE. V lost 7 bases, J lost 6 bases, and 19 bases stayed unmatched. The CDR3 region has the DNA TGTGCCAGCTCCCCGACCGGGACAGGGCTTTTATGGCATGGCTACACCTTC. Translating it yields CASSPTGTGLLWHGYTF.

This chain uses TRBV9 with TRBJ2-2, with 7 bases aligning to TRBD1. The CDR3 sequence is 15 residues long. Trimming removed 3 bases from V and 1 base from J; junction bases left unmatched: 3. Per germline, CDR1 SGDLS and CDR2 YYNGEE. The CDR3 sequence is CASSAQGENTGELFF. CDR3 DNA: TGTGCCAGCAGCGCGCAGGGGGAGAACACCGGGGAGCTGTTTTTT.